These T cell receptor beta chains were read from a single sample in a study of blood T cells in healthy people across ages. TCRdb recomputed calls from the 5' RACE reads with MiXCR, one row per CDR3 protein. Here the sample spans about 1.8 million distinct CDR3 sequences, 49% being singletons. The sample comprised blood. The receptor set was obtained from a woman aged 40 to 55 in good health. CDR3s include the opening cysteine and the closing phenylalanine or tryptophan. Fields, in order: D gene, V gene, J gene, clone size, CDR3 protein, CDR3 DNA. The D gene is left open where the match is weak. The listing skips clone size in some rows; elsewhere it reads once, few, many or a size class.

>NA|TRBV4-3|TRBJ2-3|NA
CASSQEGGARTDTQYF
TGCGCCAGCAGCCAAGAAGGCGGGGCCCGCACAGATACGCAGTATTTT
>TRBD1|TRBV6-1|TRBJ2-3|NA
CASSPIWQGATDTQYF
TGTGCCAGCAGTCCCATTTGGCAGGGGGCCACAGATACGCAGTATTTT
>NA|TRBV20-1|TRBJ1-2|few
CSARTGGQLYGYTF
TGCAGTGCTAGAACCGGAGGACAGCTCTATGGCTACACCTTC
>TRBD1|TRBV29-1|TRBJ2-5|many
CSAGQGRQETQYF
TGCAGCGCAGGACAGGGCCGCCAAGAGACCCAGTACTTC
>NA|TRBV5-6|TRBJ1-6|NA
CASSLTALSSPLHF
TGTGCCAGCAGCTTGACGGCCTTGAGTTCACCCCTCCACTTT
>NA|TRBV4-3|TRBJ2-1|few
CASSQDAQGGSYNEQFF
TGCGCCAGCAGCCAAGACGCGCAGGGGGGATCCTACAATGAGCAGTTCTTC
>TRBD2|TRBV3-1|TRBJ2-5|NA
CASSHRLAGTGETQYF
TGTGCCAGCAGCCACCGACTAGCGGGGACCGGAGAGACCCAGTACTTC
>TRBD1|TRBV20-1|TRBJ2-5|many
CSARVMTGGSPRGETQYF
TGCAGTGCTAGAGTTATGACAGGGGGATCCCCTCGGGGGGAGACCCAGTACTTC
>NA|TRBV29-1|TRBJ2-3|NA
CSVEERTSTDTQYF
TGCAGCGTTGAAGAACGAACTAGCACAGATACGCAGTATTTT
>TRBD1|TRBV4-1|TRBJ2-3|NA
CASSQERPDRVTDTQYF
TGCGCCAGCAGCCAAGAACGCCCAGACAGGGTAACAGATACGCAGTATTTT
>NA|TRBV7-3|TRBJ2-5|NA
CASSLSPGGSETQYF
TGTGCCAGCAGCTTATCGCCAGGGGGGAGTGAGACCCAGTACTTC